This T cell receptor (beta chain) is from a study of memory CD8 T cells in hepatitis C reinfection. Some clones are missing from TCRdb's copy, which holds only in-frame ones; the method was immunoSEQ multiplex PCR. The sample lists over 50,000 clones, around 92% occurring once. As to time point: pre-reinfection, 55 to 20 weeks before reinfection detection. The sorted cells went straight to TCR sequencing with no prior in vitro expansion. Donors were people who inject drugs in the Montreal HEPCO cohort. Sequenced sample: naive CD8+ T cells sorted from blood. The TCR sequence derives from a young man with hepatitis C virus infection.

For the CDR3, the DNA is TGCGCCAGCAGCTTGGCGTTCGCGGGAGGGCTCAATGAGCAGTTCTTC. Its translation is CASSLAFAGGLNEQFF. This rearrangement joins TRBV5-1 to TRBJ2-1; TRBD2 agrees at 9 bases. The CDR3 sequence is 16 residues long. Germline CDR1 reads SGHRS; CDR2 reads YFSETQ. V trimming: 0 bases; J trimming: 6 bases; junction bases outside the gene matches: 7.